This passage covers 15 T cell receptor beta chains from one sample sequenced in a study of blood T cell dynamics during melanoma immunotherapy (TCRdb year 2020). The time point label, as the study defines it: week 3, after first cycle of checkpoint inhibitor. Receptor amplification or capture employed the immunoSEQ multiplex PCR assay. Imported from immuneACCESS, the table was reduced by TCRdb to in-frame sequences with V and J called. These copies leave out some clones; in studies compared against another copy, an unresolved V gene accounts for under half, and the cause of the remainder is not known. Here the sample has about 7,600 clones; more than 75% occur a single time. The ten largest make up around 5.3% of the sample. The sequencing here drew on blood, taken from a patient treated with checkpoint blockade. The receptors stem from a human donor with melanoma.

The V and J genes are TRBV2 and TRBJ1-2; D ambiguous. Germline assignment: CDR1 SNHLY and CDR2 FYNNEI. V lost 1 base and J 2 bases, leaving 5 bases between the germline ends. The length of the CDR3 is 13 residues. CDR3 amino acids: CASSEGQNYGYTF. Written as DNA, the CDR3 is TGTGCCAGCAGTGAAGGGCAGAACTATGGCTACACCTTC.

This clone was seen a few times. The chain is built from TRBV2 and TRBJ2-7; D possibly corresponds to TRBD1 (6 bases). This CDR3 has 12 amino acids. Germline V lookup: CDR1 SNHLY, CDR2 FYNNEI. V dropped 6 bases and J dropped 0 bases, with 6 bases sitting between them. CDR3 residues: CASRDSSYEQYF. CDR3 nucleotide sequence: TGTGCCAGCAGGGACAGCTCCTACGAGCAGTACTTC.

In its sample, this clone was seen once. The chain carries TRBV28 and TRBJ2-6; D perhaps matches TRBD1 (6 bases). Trimming stripped 6 bases from V and 0 bases from J, with 12 bases between. Germline V gene data show CDR1 as MDHEN and CDR2 as SYDVKM. This CDR3 is built from 16 residues. CDR3 region: CASRKGQSSGANVLTF. In DNA form, the CDR3 reads TGTGCCAGCAGGAAAGGACAGTCCTCTGGGGCCAACGTCCTGACTTTC.

The V call is TRBV18, the J call TRBJ2-6, with TRBD2 as a possible D gene (6 bases). This CDR3 comprises 16 residues. Germline CDR1 and CDR2: KGHSH and LQKENI. V lost 3 bases and J 1 base, leaving 10 bases between the germline ends. The CDR3 here is CASSPWGGSGANVLTF. The CDR3 DNA follows: TGTGCCAGCTCACCTTGGGGAGGATCTGGGGCCAACGTCCTGACTTTC.

The sample holds a few counts of this clone. The rearrangement links TRBV9 to TRBJ1-2; maybe TRBD1 (5 bases). Germline V lookup: CDR1 SGDLS, CDR2 YYNGEE. V dropped 4 bases and J dropped 3 bases, with 10 bases sitting between them. This CDR3 is 13 amino acids long. The CDR3, as DNA: TGTGCCAGCAGCCCCCGGGGGGACTATGGCTACACCTTC. It encodes CASSPRGDYGYTF.

The V gene is TRBV7-2, the J gene TRBJ1-5; 7 nucleotides match TRBD1. The CDR3 totals 16 residues. The germline gives CDR1 SGHTA, CDR2 FQGNSA. With 5 bases clipped from V and 0 bases from J, the junction kept 7 bases outside the gene matches. The CDR3 region has the DNA TGTGCCAGCAGCCCCCAGACAGGGAATAGCAATCAGCCCCAGCATTTT. Translated, it gives CASSPQTGNSNQPQHF.

The chain employs TRBV15 and TRBJ1-1; the D gene is possibly TRBD1 (5 bases). This CDR3 has 16 residues. V gave up 0 bases and J gave up 0 bases, with 11 bases separating them. Germline CDR1 is LNHNV and CDR2 is YYDKDF (reference sequence). CDR3 amino acids: CATSRDGDSLNTEAFF. DNA for the CDR3: TGTGCCACCAGCAGAGATGGTGACAGCCTGAACACTGAAGCTTTCTTT.

In this sample, this clone turned up once. V is TRBV28 and J is TRBJ2-3, with 13 bases aligning to TRBD2. Germline trimming cut 6 bases from V and 8 bases from J; bases unmatched to any gene: 5. Per the germline V gene, CDR1 is MDHEN and CDR2 is SYDVKM. CDR3 length equals 14 residues. The CDR3 DNA sequence: TGTGCCAGCAGAGGGGGACTAGCGGGATCTACGCAGTATTTT. As protein: CASRGGLAGSTQYF.

The chain couples TRBV23-1 to TRBJ1-4, with D possibly TRBD1 on 5 matching bases. TRBV23-1 is an ORF; its function is uncertain. Trimming took off 0 bases at V and 8 bases at J, with 13 bases between the two ends. This CDR3 contains 15 residues. As DNA, the CDR3 is TGCGCCAGCAGTCAATCGATCGGGGGTCGGGAAAAACTGTTTTTT. Protein: CASSQSIGGREKLFF.

The CDR3 nucleotides read TGCGCCGCCTCGAGATGGGGCACTGAAGCTTTCTTT. It translates to CAASRWGTEAFF. This sequence joins TRBV10-2 and TRBJ1-1, with D unresolved. CDR1 is WSHSY, CDR2 SAAADI, per germline. This CDR3 contains 12 residues. Trimming stripped 11 bases from V and 4 bases from J, with 14 bases between.

This rearrangement joins TRBV6-6 to TRBJ1-1; D perhaps matches TRBD1 (5 bases). Trimming stripped 6 bases from V and 1 base from J, with 15 bases between. The length of the CDR3 is 15 residues. From germline, CDR1 is MNHNY and CDR2 SVGAGI (reference sequence). The CDR3 sequence is CASSNGARANTEAFF. The CDR3 DNA reads TGTGCCAGCAGCAACGGGGCCAGGGCGAACACTGAAGCTTTCTTT.

The chain is built from TRBV5-1 and TRBJ2-7; D is unclear. This CDR3 has 14 amino acids. Germline V lookup: CDR1 SGHRS, CDR2 YFSETQ. Trimming took 0 bases from V and 2 from J, leaving 9 bases between them. The CDR3 sequence: CASSLEGPPYEQYF. The CDR3 coding sequence is TGCGCCAGCAGCTTGGAAGGCCCGCCCTACGAGCAGTACTTC.

This chain joins TRBV6-1 and TRBJ2-7, with D unclear. CDR1 MNHNS and CDR2 SASEGT come from the germline V gene. The germline V and J ends were trimmed by 2 bases and 1 base, with 9 bases remaining between them. The CDR3 loop spans 14 amino acids. CDR3 coding DNA: TGTGCCAGCAGTGAACAGGCCAATTCCTACGAGCAGTACTTC. Translation gives CASSEQANSYEQYF.

This chain uses TRBV5-1 with TRBJ2-7; possible D gene TRBD2, 5 bases. Germline CDR1 SGHRS, CDR2 YFSETQ. The CDR3 length is 15 residues. Trimming pared 4 bases from V and 7 bases from J, leaving 21 bases between. The CDR3 loop is CASSQEPASQREQYF. CDR3 DNA: TGCGCCAGCAGCCAAGAGCCGGCCTCCCAGCGGGAGCAGTACTTC.

There are a few counts of this clone. The chain has TRBV2 and TRBJ1-3; D ambiguous. Trimming removed 1 base from V and 4 bases from J, with 8 bases in between. This CDR3 comprises 14 residues. Germline values: CDR1 SNHLY, CDR2 FYNNEI. CDR3: CASSEGWRGNTIYF. The CDR3 bases are TGTGCCAGCAGTGAAGGGTGGCGGGGAAACACCATATATTTT.